Below, 27 T cell receptor beta chains from the same sample are listed, as sequenced in a study of blood T cells in healthy people across ages. A second PCR of roughly 7 to 11 cycles used a sample-barcoded 5' primer and a J-beta primer mix. TCRdb re-analysed the 5' RACE reads in MiXCR, keeping a single row per CDR3 protein. Seen here are around 690,000 distinct CDR3 sequences, approximately 50% observed once, and the top ten hold over 35%. The source material was blood. These receptors were obtained from a man aged 55-75 years in good health.

This chain joins TRBV5-1 and TRBJ2-1, with 7 bases identical to TRBD1. V lost 3 bases to trimming and J lost 4 bases; unmatched junction nucleotides: 4. Germline lookup yields CDR1 SGHRS and CDR2 YFSETQ. This CDR3 has 14 amino acids. The CDR3 DNA sequence: TGCGCCAGCAGCTCCGGACAGGAGTACAATGAGCAGTTCTTC. Translating it yields CASSSGQEYNEQFF. The variable domain in full, completed from reference TRBV5-1 and TRBJ2-1, reads KAGVTQTPRYLIKTRGQQVTLSCSPISGHRSVSWYQQTPGQGLQFLFEYFSETQRNKGNFPGRFSGRQFSNSRSEMNVSTLELGDSALYLCASSSGQEYNEQFFGPGTRLTVL.

The CDR3 region is CSATGTESYEQYF. The CDR3 nucleotides are TGCAGTGCTACCGGGACGGAATCCTACGAGCAGTACTTC. This rearrangement joins TRBV20-1 to TRBJ2-7; perhaps D is TRBD1 or TRBD2 (5 bases each). Trimming cost V 4 bases and J 1 base, with 11 bases left between them. Germline CDR1 and CDR2: DFQATT and SNEGSKA (reference sequence). The CDR3 contains 13 residues.

As DNA, the CDR3 is TGTGCCAGCAGTTCCGAAGCGGGGGGGTTAGAGACCCAGTACTTC. It translates to CASSSEAGGLETQYF. The rearrangement uses TRBV27 and TRBJ2-5, with 10 bases identical to TRBD2. The CDR3 runs to 15 residues. Germline trimming cut 4 bases from V and 4 bases from J; bases unmatched to any gene: 6. In germline, CDR1 is MNHEY, CDR2 SMNVEV (reference sequence).

This clonotype was seen a single time. The chain recombines TRBV5-1 with TRBJ2-1; 13 bases line up with TRBD2. CDR1 and CDR2 (germline): SGHRS, YFSETQ. The CDR3 consists of 15 residues. V gave up 5 bases and J gave up 7 bases; unmatched junction bases: 6. The CDR3 is CASRRTSGGINEQFF. The CDR3 DNA follows: TGCGCCAGCAGACGGACTAGCGGGGGTATTAATGAGCAGTTCTTC.

This clonotype has just one count. The V gene is TRBV5-1, the J gene TRBJ1-4; no clear D. The CDR3 has 15 residues. Germline V gene data show CDR1 as SGHRS and CDR2 as YFSETQ. Trimming took off 5 bases at V and 3 bases at J, with 14 bases between the two ends. The CDR3, as DNA: TGCGCCAGCAGGCCCACGGGGTTCGCTAATGAAAAACTGTTTTTT. It encodes CASRPTGFANEKLFF.

The chain has TRBV6-4 and TRBJ2-1, with 11 bases that match TRBD1. This CDR3 has 16 amino acids. V was pared by 5 bases and J by 6 bases, with 9 bases of the junction left unmatched. The germline CDR1 and CDR2 sequences are MRHNA and SNTAGT. The CDR3 reads CASSSPGQGVINEQFF. DNA for the CDR3: TGTGCCAGCAGTTCCCCGGGACAGGGGGTAATCAATGAGCAGTTCTTC.

The chain has TRBV7-2 and TRBJ1-2; 8 nucleotides line up with TRBD1. The V and J ends lost 2 bases and 4 bases, in that order; junction bases with no gene match: 9. CDR3 size: 16 residues. The germline V gene encodes CDR1 SGHTA and CDR2 FQGNSA. In nucleotides, the CDR3 is TGTGCCAGCAGCTTATACCTCCGACAGGGGTCCTATGGCTACACCTTC. Translation gives CASSLYLRQGSYGYTF.

V is TRBV12-3 or TRBV12-4 and J is TRBJ2-6; 7 bases fit TRBD1. V shed 4 bases and J 2 bases; nucleotides not matched to a gene: 5. The CDR3 is 16 amino acids. The CDR3 DNA reads TGTGCCAGCAGTTCCACTACAGGGGCTGGGGCCAACGTCCTGACTTTC. Translated: CASSSTTGAGANVLTF.

The chain joins TRBV12-3 or TRBV12-4 to TRBJ2-1; tentatively, D is TRBD2 (6 bases). There are 13 residues in the CDR3. V lost 6 bases and J lost 5, with 11 bases in between. For the CDR3, the DNA is TGTGCCAGCAGCATGGGACTGAACAATGAGCAGTTCTTC. This gives the protein CASSMGLNNEQFF.

There are a few counts of this clonotype. The chain couples TRBV12-3 or TRBV12-4 to TRBJ2-4; D possibly matches TRBD1 or TRBD2 (5 bases each). Gene TRBJ2-7 matches the end of the DNA better, so the J call may be wrong. This CDR3 has 15 residues. CDR3 sequence (DNA): TGTGCCAGCAGCCGGATGTCGGGACCGCAATACGAGCAGTACTTC. Translation gives CASSRMSGPQYEQYF.

This clonotype was picked up many times. The rearrangement uses TRBV27 and TRBJ2-6; no clear D. The V and J ends lost 6 bases and 2 bases respectively, with 8 bases between them. The CDR3 is 14 residues long. The germline gives CDR1 MNHEY, CDR2 SMNVEV (reference sequence). In DNA form, the CDR3 reads TGTGCCAGCAGCCGCACAGCTGGGGCCAACGTCCTGACTTTC. Translating gives CASSRTAGANVLTF.

This chain links TRBV5-1 with TRBJ2-1; D tentatively reads TRBD1 or TRBD2 (5 bases each). CDR3 size: 16 residues. The V gene's germline CDR1 is SGHRS and CDR2 YFSETQ. Trimming stripped 3 bases from V and 3 bases from J, with 16 bases between. The CDR3 spells CASSSKEGNHYNEQFF. The CDR3 DNA reads TGCGCCAGCAGCTCGAAAGAGGGGAACCACTACAATGAGCAGTTCTTC.

V gene TRBV4-1 combines with J gene TRBJ2-5, with D tentatively TRBD2 (5 bases). Germline V lookup: CDR1 MGHRA, CDR2 YSYEKL. Trimming cost V 4 bases and J 5 bases, with 17 bases left between them. The CDR3 consists of 15 residues. The CDR3 DNA follows: TGCGCCAGCAGCCGGGGAAAGGACCCGGGGGAGACCCAGTACTTC. Protein sequence: CASSRGKDPGETQYF.

V usage is TRBV10-3 and J usage is TRBJ2-1; D gene uncertain. The CDR3 totals 13 residues. CDR1 is ENHRY, CDR2 SYGVKD, per germline. The V end was cut by 2 bases, the J end by 5 bases, with 7 bases between. Written as DNA, the CDR3 is TGTGCCATCAGTGAGAATGGAGACAATGAGCAGTTCTTC. Translating it yields CAISENGDNEQFF.

As to this clonotype: At one of its ends the junction is not consistent with the germline gene, which may arise from a read error. The chain joins TRBV5-1 to TRBJ2-3; D ambiguous. This CDR3 has 14 amino acids. Germline CDR1 is SGHRS and CDR2 is YFSETQ. CDR3: CTSSFGQSTDTQYF. CDR3 coding DNA: TGCACCAGCAGTTTCGGCCAGTCCACAGATACGCAGTATTTT.

Only a few counts were recorded for this clonotype. The genes are TRBV5-1 and TRBJ2-6; D gene uncertain. The germline V gene encodes CDR1 SGHRS and CDR2 YFSETQ. This CDR3 is 15 amino acids long. V gave up 4 bases and J gave up 0 bases, with 8 bases separating them. The CDR3 DNA reads TGCGCCAGCAGCCCCCGTCTCTCTGGGGCCAACGTCCTGACTTTC. As protein: CASSPRLSGANVLTF.

V gene TRBV25-1 combines with J gene TRBJ1-1; tentatively, D is TRBD1 (5 bases). The germline CDR1 and CDR2 sequences are MGHDK and SYGVNS. The CDR3 is 18 amino acids. Trimming left V 4 bases short and J 0 bases short, with 21 bases between. CDR3 protein: CASSAGPGPNFMNTEAFF. The DNA of the CDR3 is TGTGCCAGCAGTGCAGGCCCGGGACCGAACTTTATGAACACTGAAGCTTTCTTT.

This clonotype was seen a handful of times. The rearrangement uses TRBV29-1 and TRBJ1-1; D not certain. The CDR3 spans 11 residues. V was clipped by 4 bases and J by 8 bases, with 11 bases between them. Germline assignment: CDR1 SQVTM and CDR2 ANQGSEA. The CDR3, as DNA: TGCAGCGTTGGGTTGGCAGCGGAAGCTTTCTTT. Its protein product is CSVGLAAEAFF. Filled out from reference TRBV29-1 and TRBJ1-1, the complete variable domain reads SAVISQKPSRDICQRGTSLTIQCQVDSQVTMMFWYRQQPGQSLTLIATANQGSEATYESGFVIDKFPISRPNLTFSTLTVSNMSPEDSSIYLCSVGLAAEAFFGQGTRLTVV.

This clonotype was counted between two and nine times. The chain uses TRBV29-1 and TRBJ2-3; 7 positions match TRBD2. CDR3 size: 14 residues. Germline loops: CDR1 SQVTM, CDR2 ANQGSEA. Trimming at V came to 1 base and at J to 7 bases, leaving 8 bases not matched to a gene. CDR3 DNA: TGCAGCGTTGAAGGGGAGAGGGGAGGGTATACGCAGTATTTT. It translates to CSVEGERGGYTQYF.

This clonotype was seen only a few times. V is TRBV4-2 and J is TRBJ2-5; D is perhaps TRBD1 (5 bases). This CDR3 comprises 14 residues. Germline CDR1 and CDR2: LGHNA and YNFKEQ. Deletions cut 4 bases from V and 0 bases from J, with 9 bases between. Here the CDR3 reads CASSRDRYQETQYF. The CDR3 bases are TGTGCCAGCAGCCGAGACAGATACCAAGAGACCCAGTACTTC.

V is TRBV15 and J is TRBJ2-7; 7 bases align to TRBD2. V shed 0 bases and J 1 base; nucleotides not matched to a gene: 6. CDR1 LNHNV and CDR2 YYDKDF come from the germline V gene (reference sequence). CDR3 length equals 16 residues. The CDR3 sequence is CATSRDALGGSYEQYF. Here the CDR3 DNA reads TGTGCCACCAGCAGAGATGCACTGGGGGGGTCCTACGAGCAGTACTTC.

The chain carries TRBV5-1 and TRBJ2-5; D is uncertain. This CDR3 is built from 18 residues. Trimming shortened V by 0 bases and J by 3 bases, and 21 bases separated the two germline ends. CDR1 and CDR2 (germline): SGHRS, YFSETQ. This CDR3 reads CASSLAIFGSAPEETQYF. DNA of the CDR3: TGCGCCAGCAGCTTGGCAATTTTCGGGTCGGCACCCGAAGAGACCCAGTACTTC.

This chain links TRBV20-1 with TRBJ1-6; a possible D gene is TRBD1 (6 bases). CDR3 length: 13 amino acids. Per the germline V gene, CDR1 is DFQATT and CDR2 is SNEGSKA (reference sequence). Trimming removed 5 bases at V and 6 bases at J, with 11 bases between. The CDR3 protein is CSASRTANSPLHF. The CDR3 region has the DNA TGCAGTGCTTCCCGGACAGCTAATTCACCCCTCCACTTT.

The chain employs TRBV11-3 and TRBJ1-1, with no clear D. With 0 bases removed from V and 4 bases from J, the gap between germline ends came to 6 bases. The germline CDR1 and CDR2 sequences are SGHNT and YENEEA. This CDR3 is 13 amino acids long. As DNA, the CDR3 is TGTGCCAGCAGCTTAGATCCCGCCACTGAAGCTTTCTTT. This sequence encodes CASSLDPATEAFF.

The chain uses TRBV29-1 and TRBJ1-1; a weak D match, TRBD1 (5 bases). Germline CDR1 SQVTM, CDR2 ANQGSEA. Trimming stripped 7 bases from V and 4 bases from J, with 16 bases between. This CDR3 has 13 residues. CDR3 DNA sequence: TGCAGCGGGGACGGGGGGTTCGGCACTGAAGCTTTCTTT. Protein product: CSGDGGFGTEAFF.

On this clonotype itself: A read error may produce the germline difference seen at one junction end. J is TRBJ2-3 and V is TRBV7-2; D remains unclear. This CDR3 contains 15 residues. Germline lookup yields CDR1 SGHTA and CDR2 FQGNSA. The CDR3 loop is CASSYRVRSVDTQYF. As DNA, the CDR3 is TGCGCCAGCAGCTACCGGGTTCGGTCAGTTGATACGCAGTATTTT.

The rearrangement links TRBV20-1 to TRBJ2-3; 8 bases map to TRBD2. V trimming: 2 bases; J trimming: 5 bases; junction bases outside the gene matches: 9. CDR3 length equals 15 residues. The germline V gene encodes CDR1 DFQATT and CDR2 SNEGSKA (reference sequence). The CDR3 DNA sequence: TGCAGTGCTAGATTCGCTAGCGGGTCGGGAGATACGCAGTATTTT. This translates into CSARFASGSGDTQYF.